The source of this T cell receptor (beta chain) is a study of blood T cell repertoires in COVID-19. This CDR3 comprises 14 residues. Trimming took 6 bases from V and 9 from J, leaving 18 bases between them. The germline V gene encodes CDR1 MNHEY and CDR2 SVGAGI. Sequencing was performed with immunoSEQ multiplex PCR; in TCRdb, only in-frame clones are kept and a portion is missing. Among roughly 200,000 clones listed, roughly 75% were seen once. The source material was peripheral blood. This sequence joins TRBV6-5 and TRBJ2-1, with a weak D call TRBD1 (7 bases). The clonotype comes from a man between 65 and 80 years old with active or convalescent COVID-19. This CDR3 reads CASSGTGVEGEQFF. CDR3 in DNA: TGTGCCAGCAGCGGAACAGGGGTGGAGGGTGAGCAGTTCTTC.